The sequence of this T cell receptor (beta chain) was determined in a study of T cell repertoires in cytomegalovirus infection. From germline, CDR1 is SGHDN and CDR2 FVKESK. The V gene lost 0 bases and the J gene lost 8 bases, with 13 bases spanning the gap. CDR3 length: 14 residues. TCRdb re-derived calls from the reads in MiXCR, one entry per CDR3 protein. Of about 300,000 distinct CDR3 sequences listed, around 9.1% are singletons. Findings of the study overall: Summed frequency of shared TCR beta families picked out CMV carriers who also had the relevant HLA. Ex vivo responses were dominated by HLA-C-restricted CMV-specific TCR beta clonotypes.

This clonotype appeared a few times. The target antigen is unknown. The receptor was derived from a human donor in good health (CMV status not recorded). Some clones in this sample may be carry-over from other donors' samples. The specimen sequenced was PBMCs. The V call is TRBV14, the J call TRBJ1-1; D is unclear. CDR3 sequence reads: CASSQDGEKIEAFF. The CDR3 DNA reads TGTGCCAGCAGCCAAGATGGGGAGAAGATCGAAGCTTTCTTT.